The 14 T cell receptor beta chains below were found in one sample sequenced in a study of control samples from healthy donors and cancer patients. Using immunoSEQ multiplex PCR, the repertoire was profiled, and TCRdb retains in-frame clones only, with some absent. The profile shows some 150,000 clones, around 92% of them singletons. Sequencing used blood. The receptors shown here come from a man aged 30-40 years in good health.

The genes are TRBV7-8 and TRBJ1-1; 9 bases match TRBD1. The junction had 6 bases not matched to a gene; V was cut back by 3 bases and J by 1 base. This CDR3 spans 16 amino acids. Germline V gene data show CDR1 as SGHVS and CDR2 as FQNEAQ. CDR3 sequence reads: CASSLPGQGQNTEAFF. The CDR3 region has the DNA TGTGCCAGCAGCTTGCCAGGACAGGGGCAGAACACTGAAGCTTTCTTT.

The chain has TRBV4-1 and TRBJ1-4; D gene unclear. V shed 3 bases and J shed 8 bases, with 13 bases lying between them. CDR1 and CDR2 from the germline V gene are MGHRA and YSYEKL. This CDR3 contains 14 residues. The CDR3 loop reads CASSHRTTSEKLFF. The CDR3 DNA sequence: TGCGCCAGCAGCCACAGGACCACTTCGGAAAAACTGTTTTTT.

Written as DNA, the CDR3 is TGTGCCAGCAGTTTAGTGGGAGAGACCCAGTACTTC. Translated: CASSLVGETQYF. The gene calls are TRBV12-3 or TRBV12-4 and TRBJ2-5; no definite D call. This CDR3 is built from 12 residues. Trimming stripped 1 base from V and 4 bases from J, with 4 bases between.

Only a few counts were recorded for this clone. This rearrangement joins TRBV3-1 (or the pseudogene TRBV3-2) to TRBJ2-7; 8 bases align to TRBD1. This CDR3 region has 15 residues. With V trimmed by 4 bases and J by 3 bases, 8 bases remained unmatched. CDR1 and CDR2 (germline): LGHDT, YNNKEL (reference sequence). CDR3 sequence: CASSRSTGDLYEQYF. CDR3 in DNA: TGTGCCAGCAGCCGTTCGACAGGGGACCTCTACGAGCAGTACTTC.

CDR3 amino acids: CASTFFLDEKLFF. Here the CDR3 DNA reads TGTGCCAGTACTTTTTTCCTCGATGAAAAACTGTTTTTT. The gene calls are TRBV2 and TRBJ1-4; D is undetermined. V was pared by 9 bases and J by 6 bases, with 14 bases between. The germline V gene has CDR1 SNHLY and CDR2 FYNNEI. This CDR3 is built from 13 residues.

J is TRBJ2-1 and V is TRBV7-8, with a tentative D call TRBD1 (6 bases). The V and J ends lost 5 bases and 5 bases respectively, with 16 bases between them. Germline CDR1 and CDR2: SGHVS and FQNEAQ. The CDR3 spans 15 residues. CDR3 loop: CASSPSRGTNNEQFF. The CDR3 DNA reads as TGTGCCAGCAGCCCTAGCAGGGGCACCAACAATGAGCAGTTCTTC.

For the CDR3, the DNA is TGTGCCTGGAGTGTTGCCCTGAACACTGAAGCTTTCTTT. It specifies CAWSVALNTEAFF. This chain links TRBV30 with TRBJ1-1; D gene unclear. Trimming shortened V by 0 bases and J by 0 bases, and 5 bases separated the two germline ends. This CDR3 comprises 13 residues. Per germline, CDR1 GTSNPN and CDR2 SVGIG (reference sequence).

The chain has TRBV19 and TRBJ1-6; TRBD1 matches 10 bases. The CDR3 is made up of 17 amino acids. The germline CDR1 and CDR2 sequences are LNHDA and SQIVND (reference sequence). V lost 3 bases to trimming and J lost 7 bases; unmatched junction nucleotides: 9. As DNA, the CDR3 is TGTGCCAGTAGTATGTCCGGGACAGGGGTTAGAAATTCACCCCTCCACTTT. Translating it yields CASSMSGTGVRNSPLHF. Drawing the rest from reference TRBV19 and TRBJ1-6, the complete variable domain is DGGITQSPKYLFRKEGQNVTLSCEQNLNHDAMYWYRQDPGQGLRLIYYSQIVNDFQKGDIAEGYSVSREKKESFPLTVTSAQKNPTAFYLCASSMSGTGVRNSPLHFGNGTRLTVT.

The rearrangement links TRBV2 to TRBJ2-3, with TRBD1 identical over 9 bases. Germline loops: CDR1 SNHLY, CDR2 FYNNEI. Trimming took 10 bases from V and 4 from J; bases not matched to a gene: 9. This CDR3 is built from 14 residues. Written as DNA, the CDR3 is TGTGCCAACAAACAGGGGGCGAAAGCAGATACGCAGTATTTT. Translation: CANKQGAKADTQYF.

The chain joins TRBV7-2 to TRBJ2-7; 7 nucleotides line up with TRBD1. Germline V gene lookup returns CDR1 SGHTA and CDR2 FQGNSA. The CDR3 totals 13 residues. The V and J ends lost 3 bases and 2 bases, in that order; junction bases with no gene match: 1. The DNA of the CDR3 is TGTGCCAGCAGCTTTGGGACAGCCTACGAGCAGTACTTC. Translation gives CASSFGTAYEQYF.

The chain joins TRBV9 to TRBJ2-1; perhaps TRBD2 as D (6 bases). The germline V gene has CDR1 SGDLS and CDR2 YYNGEE. The V end lost 0 bases, the J end lost 4 bases, and 11 bases lay between the germline ends. The CDR3 sequence is 15 residues long. The CDR3 loop is CASSVEGDSYNEQFF. For the CDR3, the DNA is TGTGCCAGCAGCGTAGAAGGGGACTCTTACAATGAGCAGTTCTTC.

In this sample, this clone turned up once. V gene TRBV10-3 combines with J gene TRBJ1-1, with D perhaps TRBD1 (5 bases). Germline V gives CDR1 ENHRY, CDR2 SYGVKD. This CDR3 region has 15 residues. V shed 4 bases and J shed 2 bases, with 14 bases lying between them. The CDR3 DNA is TGTGCCATCAGTGTAGGGCAGGGATTTAACACTGAAGCTTTCTTT. This gives the protein CAISVGQGFNTEAFF.

The chain recombines TRBV5-4 with TRBJ2-7; 8 positions agree with TRBD2. Germline lookup yields CDR1 SGHNT and CDR2 YYREEE (reference sequence). V was pared by 4 bases and J by 5 bases, with 11 bases of the junction left unmatched. The CDR3 covers 15 residues. The CDR3 DNA sequence: TGTGCCAGCAGCCCGCGACTAGCGACCTCGAACGAGCAGTACTTC. Translating gives CASSPRLATSNEQYF.

The chain employs TRBV19 and TRBJ2-7, with D perhaps matching TRBD1 (6 bases). V was pared by 6 bases and J by 7 bases, with 16 bases between. Germline assignment: CDR1 LNHDA and CDR2 SQIVND (reference sequence). The CDR3 has 13 amino acids. The CDR3 DNA follows: TGTGCCAGTAGCCCTGATGGGGGCGGAGAGCAGTACTTC. Protein product: CASSPDGGGEQYF. The full variable domain, in which reference TRBV19 and TRBJ2-7 provide the parts outside the CDR3, is DGGITQSPKYLFRKEGQNVTLSCEQNLNHDAMYWYRQDPGQGLRLIYYSQIVNDFQKGDIAEGYSVSREKKESFPLTVTSAQKNPTAFYLCASSPDGGGEQYFGPGTRLTVT.